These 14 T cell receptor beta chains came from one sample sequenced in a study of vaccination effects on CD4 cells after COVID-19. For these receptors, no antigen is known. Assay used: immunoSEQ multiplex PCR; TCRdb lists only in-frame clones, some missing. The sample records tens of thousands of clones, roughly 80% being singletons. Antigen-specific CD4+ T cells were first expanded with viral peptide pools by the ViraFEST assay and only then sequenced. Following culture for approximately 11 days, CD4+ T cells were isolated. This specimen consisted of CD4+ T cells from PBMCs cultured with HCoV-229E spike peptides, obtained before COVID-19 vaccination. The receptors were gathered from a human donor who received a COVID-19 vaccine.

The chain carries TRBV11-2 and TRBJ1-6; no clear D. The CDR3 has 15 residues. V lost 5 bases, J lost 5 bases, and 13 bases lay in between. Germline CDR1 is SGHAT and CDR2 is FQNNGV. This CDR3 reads CASSILDGDNSPLHF. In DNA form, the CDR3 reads TGTGCCAGCAGCATTTTGGACGGTGATAATTCACCCCTCCACTTT. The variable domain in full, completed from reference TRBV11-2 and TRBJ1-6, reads EAGVAQSPRYKIIEKRQSVAFWCNPISGHATLYWYQQILGQGPKLLIQFQNNGVVDDSQLPKDRFSAERLKGVDSTLKIQPAKLEDSAVYLCASSILDGDNSPLHFGNGTRLTVT.

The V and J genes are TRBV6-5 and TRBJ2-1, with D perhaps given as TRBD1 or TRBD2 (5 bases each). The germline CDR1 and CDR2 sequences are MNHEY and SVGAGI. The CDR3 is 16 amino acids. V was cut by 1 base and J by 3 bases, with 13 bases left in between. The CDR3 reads CASSYWDPQIYNEQFF. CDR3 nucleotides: TGTGCCAGCAGTTACTGGGACCCTCAGATCTACAATGAGCAGTTCTTC.

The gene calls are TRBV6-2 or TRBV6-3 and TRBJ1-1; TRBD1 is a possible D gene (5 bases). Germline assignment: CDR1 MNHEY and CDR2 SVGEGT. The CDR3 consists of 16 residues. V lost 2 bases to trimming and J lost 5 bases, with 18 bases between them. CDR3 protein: CASSYGPQGERTEAFF. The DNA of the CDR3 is TGTGCCAGCAGTTACGGGCCTCAGGGAGAGAGGACTGAAGCTTTCTTT.

The CDR3 loop reads CASSRSVPSNYGYTF. CDR3 coding DNA: TGTGCCAGCAGCCGTTCAGTACCCTCTAACTATGGCTACACCTTC. The gene calls are TRBV7-8 and TRBJ1-2; the D is unclear. Trimming cost V 5 bases and J 0 bases, with 13 bases left between them. The CDR3 runs to 15 residues. Per germline, CDR1 SGHVS and CDR2 FQNEAQ.

Written as DNA, the CDR3 is TGTGCCCTGAGGGATGGTCCAATGAACACCGGGGAGCTGTTTTTT. It yields the protein CALRDGPMNTGELFF. This rearrangement joins TRBV2 to TRBJ2-2; tentatively, D is TRBD2 (5 bases). The CDR3 sequence is 15 residues long. Per the germline V gene, CDR1 is SNHLY and CDR2 is FYNNEI. Trimming took 11 bases from V and 1 from J, leaving 17 bases between them.

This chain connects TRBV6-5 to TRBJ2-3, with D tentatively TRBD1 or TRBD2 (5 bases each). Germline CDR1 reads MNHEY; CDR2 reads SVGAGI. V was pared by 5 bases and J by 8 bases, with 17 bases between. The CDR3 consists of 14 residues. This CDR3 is CASSRDLHSVTQYF. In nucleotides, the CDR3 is TGTGCCAGCAGTAGGGACCTGCACAGTGTTACGCAGTATTTT.

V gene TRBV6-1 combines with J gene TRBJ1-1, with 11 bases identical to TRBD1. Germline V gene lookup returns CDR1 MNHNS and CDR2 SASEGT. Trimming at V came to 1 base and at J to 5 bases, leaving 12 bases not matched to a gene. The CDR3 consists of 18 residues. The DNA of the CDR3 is TGTGCCAGCAGTGAAGTATCAACGGGGACAGGGGGAATGACTGAAGCTTTCTTT. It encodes CASSEVSTGTGGMTEAFF.

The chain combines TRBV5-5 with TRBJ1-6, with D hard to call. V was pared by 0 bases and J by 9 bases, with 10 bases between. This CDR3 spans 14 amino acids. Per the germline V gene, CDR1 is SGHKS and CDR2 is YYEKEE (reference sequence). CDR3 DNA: TGTGCCAGCAGCTTGGAGGGAGCGGGTTCACCCCTCCACTTT. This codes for CASSLEGAGSPLHF.

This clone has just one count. This CDR3 is CASSPQQGRNIQYF. CDR3 coding DNA: TGTGCCAGCAGCCCCCAACAGGGAAGAAACATTCAGTACTTC. The V and J genes are TRBV7-8 and TRBJ2-4, with D possibly being TRBD1 (6 bases). The V and J ends lost 5 bases and 6 bases respectively, with 14 bases between them. Germline CDR1 SGHVS, CDR2 FQNEAQ. The CDR3 is made up of 14 amino acids.

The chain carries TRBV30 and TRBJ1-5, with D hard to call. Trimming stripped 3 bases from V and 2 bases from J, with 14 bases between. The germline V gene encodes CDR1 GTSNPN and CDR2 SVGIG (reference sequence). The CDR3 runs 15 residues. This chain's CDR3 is CAWSEDGFGNQPQHF. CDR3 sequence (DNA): TGTGCCTGGAGCGAGGACGGTTTCGGCAATCAGCCCCAGCATTTT. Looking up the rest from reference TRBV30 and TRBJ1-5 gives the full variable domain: SQTIHQWPATLVQPVGSPLSLECTVEGTSNPNLYWYRQAAGRGLQLLFYSVGIGQISSEVPQNLSASRPQDRQFILSSKKLLLSDSGFYLCAWSEDGFGNQPQHFGDGTRLSIL.

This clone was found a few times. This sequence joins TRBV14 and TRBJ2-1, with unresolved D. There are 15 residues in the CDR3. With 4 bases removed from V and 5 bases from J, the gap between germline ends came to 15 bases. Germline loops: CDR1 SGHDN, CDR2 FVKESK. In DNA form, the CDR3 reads TGTGCCAGCAGCCCCTCAGTTAAACTAAACAATGAGCAGTTCTTC. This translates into CASSPSVKLNNEQFF.

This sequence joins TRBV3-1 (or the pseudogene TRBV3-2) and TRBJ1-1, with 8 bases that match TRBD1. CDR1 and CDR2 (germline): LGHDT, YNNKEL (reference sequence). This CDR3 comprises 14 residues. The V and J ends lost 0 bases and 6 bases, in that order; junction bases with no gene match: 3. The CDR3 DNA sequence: TGTGCCAGCAGCCAAGATGCCAGGGGGCCTGAAGCTTTCTTT. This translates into CASSQDARGPEAFF.

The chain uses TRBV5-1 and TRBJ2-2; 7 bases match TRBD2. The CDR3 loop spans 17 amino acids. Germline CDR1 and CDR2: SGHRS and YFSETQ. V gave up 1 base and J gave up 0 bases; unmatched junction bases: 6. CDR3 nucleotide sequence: TGCGCCAGCAGCTTGCAAGGCGGGGGAGCGAACACCGGGGAGCTGTTTTTT. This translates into CASSLQGGGANTGELFF.

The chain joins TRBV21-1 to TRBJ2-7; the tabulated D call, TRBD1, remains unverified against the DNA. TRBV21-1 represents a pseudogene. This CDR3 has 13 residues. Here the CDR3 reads CASLPQGSHEQYV. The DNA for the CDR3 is TGTGCCAGCCTCCCCCAGGGTTCCCACGAGCAGTACGTC.